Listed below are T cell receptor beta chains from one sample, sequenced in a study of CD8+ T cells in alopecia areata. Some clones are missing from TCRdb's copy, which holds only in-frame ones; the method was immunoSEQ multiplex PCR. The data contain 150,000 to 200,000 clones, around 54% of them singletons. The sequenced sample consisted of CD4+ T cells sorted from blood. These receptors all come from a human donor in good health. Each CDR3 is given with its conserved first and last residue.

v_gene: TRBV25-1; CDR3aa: CASSPNRGLASGEQYF
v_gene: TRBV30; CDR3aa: CAWSSGGLNTEAFF
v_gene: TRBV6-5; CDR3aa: CASSSDRGNTGELFF
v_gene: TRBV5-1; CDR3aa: CASSGGSASGANVLTF
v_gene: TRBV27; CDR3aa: CASSLSAGNTEAFF
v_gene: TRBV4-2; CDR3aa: CASSRPSGTYGELFF
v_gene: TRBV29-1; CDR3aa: CSVELGGGDTQYF
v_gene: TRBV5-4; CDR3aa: CASSLGWWDSTDTQYF
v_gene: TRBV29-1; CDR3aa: CSVDSGNTIYF
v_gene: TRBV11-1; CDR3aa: CASSFAGGSETQYF
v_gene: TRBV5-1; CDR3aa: CASSLEVSSGAFF
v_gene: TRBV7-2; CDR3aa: CASSPQLATYNEQFF
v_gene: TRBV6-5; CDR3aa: CASLWTTGGGTEAFF
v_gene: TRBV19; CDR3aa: CASSTNTGELFF
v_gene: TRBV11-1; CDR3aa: CASSNRGGYGYTF
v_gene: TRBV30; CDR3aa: CAWSEGLAGNEQFF
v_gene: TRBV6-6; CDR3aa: CASRFPSQGTEAFF
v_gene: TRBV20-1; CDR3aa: CSARGDTEAFF
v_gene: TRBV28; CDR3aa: CASSYGTGDGYTF
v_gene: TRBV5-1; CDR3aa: CASSLGLQQAKNIQYF
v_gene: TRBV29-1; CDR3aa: CSAVGLPTAKSYNEQFF
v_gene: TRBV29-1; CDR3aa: CSVGQGAWETQYF
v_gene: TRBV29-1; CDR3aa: CSDGTGEGYTF
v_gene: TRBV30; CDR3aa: CAWSVFDLGEQFF